This passage covers 17 T cell receptor beta chains from one sample sequenced in a study of blood T cell repertoires in COVID-19. Repertoires were generated with immunoSEQ multiplex PCR, while TCRdb's copy carries only in-frame clones and drops some. This sample carries some 98,000 clones, 82% of them seen once, and the ten largest clones take 11%. The sequencing input was peripheral blood. These TCRs come from a man aged 70 or older with active or convalescent COVID-19.

This clone was observed a few times. V and J are TRBV3-1 (or the pseudogene TRBV3-2) and TRBJ1-5; D uncertain. V was cut by 0 bases and J by 2 bases, with 11 bases left in between. The CDR3 is 16 residues long. Germline V gene data show CDR1 as LGHDT and CDR2 as YNNKEL (reference sequence). CDR3 in DNA: TGTGCCAGCAGCCAAGATTCAGCGAGGGGCAATCAGCCCCAGCATTTT. Residues: CASSQDSARGNQPQHF.

CDR3 DNA sequence: TGTGCCAGCACTGCGGGCTATCTAGCCAAAAACATTCAGTACTTC. Its protein is CASTAGYLAKNIQYF. V is TRBV2 and J is TRBJ2-4; a weak D match, TRBD2 (5 bases). The V end was cut by 7 bases, the J end by 0 bases, with 13 bases between. CDR3 length equals 15 residues. Germline-derived CDR1 and CDR2 are SNHLY and FYNNEI.

The chain carries TRBV30 and TRBJ1-4; possibly TRBD1 for D (5 bases). V lost 2 bases and J 8 bases, leaving 12 bases between the germline ends. CDR1 is GTSNPN, CDR2 SVGIG, per germline (reference sequence). This CDR3 comprises 13 residues. The CDR3 DNA follows: TGTGCCTGGAGTCGACAGCTGGGCGAAAAACTGTTTTTT. It codes for CAWSRQLGEKLFF.

This CDR3 is CASSQEALESYNSPLHF. The CDR3 DNA reads as TGCGCCAGCAGCCAAGAGGCCCTAGAGTCGTATAATTCACCCCTCCACTTT. The chain recombines TRBV4-1 with TRBJ1-6; D gene uncertain. Germline V gives CDR1 MGHRA, CDR2 YSYEKL. The V gene lost 0 bases and the J gene lost 4 bases, with 13 bases spanning the gap. The length of the CDR3 is 17 residues.

The chain combines TRBV6-1 with TRBJ2-7; a possible D gene is TRBD1 (6 bases). CDR3 length: 13 amino acids. Germline CDR1 is MNHNS and CDR2 is SASEGT. Deletions cut 3 bases from V and 2 bases from J, with 8 bases between. In nucleotides, the CDR3 is TGTGCCAGCAGTGATCCAGGGGCCTACGAGCAGTACTTC. Protein: CASSDPGAYEQYF.

The chain combines TRBV5-4 with TRBJ1-1; D not certain. CDR3 length: 14 residues. The germline V gene encodes CDR1 SGHNT and CDR2 YYREEE (reference sequence). Trimming cost V 3 bases and J 3 bases, with 12 bases left between them. Written as DNA, the CDR3 is TGTGCCAGCAGCTCCCGAAATTCGGACACTGAAGCTTTCTTT. Its translation is CASSSRNSDTEAFF.

A few counts support this clone. The CDR3 protein is CSVGGTGTTNEKLFF. The CDR3 DNA reads TGCAGCGTGGGGGGGACAGGGACGACTAATGAAAAACTGTTTTTT. The chain couples TRBV29-1 to TRBJ1-4; 9 bases are a match to TRBD1. In germline, CDR1 is SQVTM, CDR2 ANQGSEA. There are 15 residues in the CDR3. With V trimmed by 6 bases and J by 2 bases, 7 bases remained unmatched.

The chain couples TRBV12-3 or TRBV12-4 to TRBJ1-1; no definite D call. Trimming shortened V by 3 bases and J by 6 bases, and 8 bases separated the two germline ends. The CDR3 sequence is 12 residues long. The CDR3 loop reads CASSFSGSEAFF. CDR3 coding DNA: TGTGCCAGCAGTTTTTCGGGGTCTGAAGCTTTCTTT.

The chain is built from TRBV5-4 and TRBJ1-2; 9 bases are a match to TRBD1. CDR1 is SGHNT, CDR2 YYREEE, per germline (reference sequence). Germline trimming cut 2 bases from V and 7 bases from J; bases unmatched to any gene: 12. This CDR3 is 16 amino acids long. CDR3 residues: CASSLPTRDRVAGYTF. The DNA of the CDR3 is TGTGCCAGCAGCTTACCGACCCGGGACAGGGTGGCTGGCTACACCTTC.

The chain combines TRBV29-1 with TRBJ1-2; D not certain. The CDR3 extends over 14 amino acids. V gave up 7 bases and J gave up 2 bases, with 17 bases separating them. Germline V gene lookup returns CDR1 SQVTM and CDR2 ANQGSEA. The CDR3 region has the DNA TGCAGCGCCCCTGGAGAGACCTTAAACTATGGCTACACCTTC. Translated: CSAPGETLNYGYTF.

This clone was counted a single time. The chain is built from TRBV2 and TRBJ1-2, with TRBD1 as a possible D gene (5 bases). This CDR3 spans 13 amino acids. Germline CDR1 SNHLY, CDR2 FYNNEI. The V gene lost 4 bases and the J gene lost 7 bases, with 13 bases spanning the gap. In nucleotides, the CDR3 is TGTGCCAGCAGTGTTGGCAGGGAGGGTGGCTACACCTTC. Its protein product is CASSVGREGGYTF.

The chain employs TRBV27 and TRBJ2-1, with a possible D match to TRBD2 (5 bases). The CDR3 consists of 12 residues. Germline lookup yields CDR1 MNHEY and CDR2 SMNVEV (reference sequence). V lost 2 bases to trimming and J lost 15 bases, with 14 bases between them. The CDR3 here is CASSLGWRQWFF. CDR3 DNA: TGTGCCAGCAGTTTAGGCTGGAGGCAGTGGTTCTTC.

The chain is built from TRBV30 and TRBJ1-3; D is perhaps TRBD1 (5 bases). With 0 bases removed from V and 3 bases from J, the gap between germline ends came to 9 bases. The CDR3 length is 14 residues. Germline V lookup: CDR1 GTSNPN, CDR2 SVGIG (reference sequence). The CDR3 region has the DNA TGTGCCTGGAGTGTACAGGTTTTTGGAAACACCATATATTTT. Amino acid sequence: CAWSVQVFGNTIYF.

This clone was observed a handful of times. The chain links TRBV10-3 to TRBJ2-7; D possibly corresponds to TRBD2 (6 bases). This CDR3 spans 15 amino acids. Germline assignment: CDR1 ENHRY and CDR2 SYGVKD. The V gene lost 0 bases and the J gene lost 0 bases, with 9 bases spanning the gap. The CDR3 DNA reads TGTGCCATCAGTGAGTCAGTCGGGGGCTCCTACGAGCAGTACTTC. Translation gives CAISESVGGSYEQYF.

The chain employs TRBV19 and TRBJ2-7; the D gene is possibly TRBD2 (5 bases). Germline assignment: CDR1 LNHDA and CDR2 SQIVND (reference sequence). The CDR3 runs to 14 residues. Trimming shortened V by 2 bases and J by 0 bases, and 8 bases separated the two germline ends. The CDR3 DNA reads TGTGCCAGTAGTATACGGGGAGACTCCTACGAGCAGTACTTC. Translated, it gives CASSIRGDSYEQYF.

This chain links TRBV6-5 with TRBJ1-1; tentatively, D is TRBD1 (5 bases). Trimming took 7 bases from V and 0 from J, leaving 9 bases between them. Germline V gene data show CDR1 as MNHEY and CDR2 as SVGAGI. The CDR3 totals 13 residues. The CDR3 DNA follows: TGTGCCAGCACGGGGGTCATGAACACTGAAGCTTTCTTT. Translated: CASTGVMNTEAFF.

The chain has TRBV24-1 and TRBJ1-6; 7 bases agree with TRBD1. Germline values: CDR1 KGHDR, CDR2 SFDVKD. V shed 4 bases, J shed 0 bases, and the junction held 5 bases outside the gene matches. The CDR3 is made up of 17 amino acids. The CDR3 loop is CATSDLDRDSYNSPLHF. The CDR3 nucleotides are TGTGCCACCAGTGACCTCGACAGGGACTCCTATAATTCACCCCTCCACTTT.